The clone carrying this T cell receptor (beta chain) was observed a few times. Its antigen remains unidentified. Germline CDR1 reads SQVTM; CDR2 reads ANQGSEA. This CDR3 region has 16 residues. V shed 5 bases, J shed 6 bases, and the junction held 13 bases outside the gene matches. This specimen belongs to a study of CD8 T cells in ankylosing spondylitis. Study-level points and caveats: Disease-associated clones were reportedly significantly overrepresented in matched ankylosing spondylitis synovial fluid. In reactive arthritis synovial fluid and blood, some motif variants had been reported before. Disease-linked clones bore a CD8+ phenotype and were relatively rare in peripheral blood.

Quantitative 5'-RACE with molecular barcodes generated TCR beta libraries. TCRdb redid the calling of the 5' RACE reads with MiXCR, one entry per CDR3 protein. The sample lists some 350,000 distinct CDR3 sequences, about 15% occurring once. This sequence joins TRBV29-1 and TRBJ2-2; 9 nucleotides align to TRBD1. This TCR derives from a male donor with ankylosing spondylitis or in good health (not recorded which). Sequenced material: blood, either unsorted or a sorted T cell fraction (not recorded which). CDR3 amino acids: CSVRPGTGKVAGELFF. In DNA form, the CDR3 reads TGCAGCGTTCGTCCCGGGACAGGGAAAGTCGCCGGGGAGCTGTTTTTT.